Each of the 18 T cell receptor beta chains below was sequenced from the same sample in a study of blood T cell repertoires in COVID-19. Repertoires were generated with immunoSEQ multiplex PCR, while TCRdb's copy carries only in-frame clones and drops some. The table shows about 530,000 clones, with about 88% occurring only once. The sequenced sample was peripheral blood. Receptors were obtained from a woman between 45 and 65 years old with COVID-19, enrolled during active disease.

In regard to this clone: Other DNA sequences in the sample encode the same CDR3. The chain is built from TRBV7-3 and TRBJ2-1; 9 bases are a match to TRBD2. This CDR3 has 14 amino acids. CDR1 is SGHTA and CDR2 is FQGTGA in the germline V gene. V was pared by 3 bases and J by 4 bases, with 1 base of the junction left unmatched. For the CDR3, the DNA is TGTGCCAGCAGCTTGCGGGGGGGTTACAATGAGCAGTTCTTC. As protein: CASSLRGGYNEQFF.

In DNA, the CDR3 is TGTGCCAGCAGTGATGGGGGGGTGACCGTTAGGGATGAGCAGTTCTTC. Amino acids: CASSDGGVTVRDEQFF. The J gene is TRBJ2-1, the V gene TRBV2, with 7 bases fitting TRBD2. V gave up 3 bases and J gave up 8 bases; unmatched junction bases: 13. The CDR3 is 16 amino acids. Germline lookup yields CDR1 SNHLY and CDR2 FYNNEI.

The V and J genes are TRBV5-6 and TRBJ2-7; 7 nucleotides match TRBD1. CDR1 SGHDT and CDR2 YYEEEE come from the germline V gene. The CDR3 is 13 amino acids. V trimming: 1 base; J trimming: 4 bases; junction bases outside the gene matches: 2. In nucleotides, the CDR3 is TGTGCCAGCAGCTTGACAGGGGAATACGAGCAGTACTTC. Translation: CASSLTGEYEQYF.

The V gene is TRBV7-9, the J gene TRBJ1-2; D is possibly TRBD1 (6 bases). V gave up 5 bases and J gave up 6 bases, with 13 bases separating them. Germline values: CDR1 SEHNR, CDR2 FQNEAQ (reference sequence). The CDR3 is made up of 13 amino acids. CDR3 amino acids: CASSIGQNNGYTF. The CDR3 DNA reads TGTGCCAGCAGCATCGGACAGAACAATGGCTACACCTTC.

The gene calls are TRBV28 and TRBJ2-4; D may be TRBD1 (6 bases). The germline CDR1 and CDR2 sequences are MDHEN and SYDVKM. The CDR3 is made up of 15 amino acids. V lost 1 base, J lost 7 bases, and 14 bases lay in between. CDR3 nucleotides: TGTGCCAGCAGTTTATTAGGACCGAGGGGGAACATTCAGTACTTC. This translates into CASSLLGPRGNIQYF.

J is TRBJ1-2 and V is TRBV3-1 (or the pseudogene TRBV3-2); tentative D call: TRBD1 (6 bases). Trimming cost V 2 bases and J 4 bases, with 23 bases left between them. Germline V gene sequence: CDR1 LGHDT, CDR2 YNNKEL (reference sequence). This CDR3 region has 18 residues. The CDR3 is CASSQPWGPQGSVYGYTF. The DNA of the CDR3 is TGTGCCAGCAGCCAACCATGGGGACCACAGGGATCGGTCTATGGCTACACCTTC.

The chain employs TRBV3-1 (or the pseudogene TRBV3-2) and TRBJ1-1; tentative D call: TRBD1 (5 bases). This CDR3 region has 15 residues. CDR1 is LGHDT and CDR2 is YNNKEL in the germline V gene (reference sequence). V lost 1 base and J 4 bases, leaving 13 bases between the germline ends. As DNA, the CDR3 is TGTGCCAGCAGCCAAGTTTTGGGCGGGGGCACTGAAGCTTTCTTT. Translated: CASSQVLGGGTEAFF.

V and J are TRBV29-1 and TRBJ1-2; the match to TRBD1 covers 8 bases. Trimming removed 7 bases from V and 0 bases from J; junction bases left unmatched: 10. The CDR3 covers 15 residues. CDR1 is SQVTM and CDR2 is ANQGSEA in the germline V gene. In DNA, the CDR3 is TGCAGCGCTACGCCCGGACAGGGAGCTAACTATGGCTACACCTTC. Residues: CSATPGQGANYGYTF. The variable domain in full, with the rest retrieved from reference TRBV29-1 and TRBJ1-2, is SAVISQKPSRDICQRGTSLTIQCQVDSQVTMMFWYRQQPGQSLTLIATANQGSEATYESGFVIDKFPISRPNLTFSTLTVSNMSPEDSSIYLCSATPGQGANYGYTFGSGTRLTVV.

V gene TRBV7-9 combines with J gene TRBJ1-1; 8 bases match TRBD1. Germline trimming cut 2 bases from V and 12 bases from J; bases unmatched to any gene: 20. Germline values: CDR1 SEHNR, CDR2 FQNEAQ (reference sequence). The CDR3 totals 17 residues. CDR3 residues: CASSLIRGPAGGFETFF. CDR3 bases: TGTGCCAGCAGCTTAATTCGGGGGCCGGCAGGGGGCTTTGAGACTTTCTTT. Supplemented by reference TRBV7-9 and TRBJ1-1, the full variable domain reads DTGVSQNPRHKITKRGQNVTFRCDPISEHNRLYWYRQTLGQGPEFLTYFQNEAQLEKSRLLSDRFSAERPKGSFSTLEIQRTEQGDSAMYLCASSLIRGPAGGFETFFGQGTRLTVV.

This chain joins TRBV24-1 and TRBJ1-2; 10 nucleotides match TRBD1. CDR1 is KGHDR, CDR2 SFDVKD, per germline. The J segment lost 9 bases and the V segment lost 3 bases, leaving 3 bases of the junction unmatched. CDR3 length: 13 residues. The CDR3 region has the DNA TGTGCCACCAGTGATGAGGGACAGGGGAGCTACACCTTC. Translated, it gives CATSDEGQGSYTF.

V is TRBV4-1 and J is TRBJ1-1, with 7 nucleotides matching TRBD1. The CDR3 is 17 residues long. The V and J ends lost 4 bases and 4 bases, in that order; junction bases with no gene match: 15. Germline loops: CDR1 MGHRA, CDR2 YSYEKL. CDR3 coding DNA: TGCGCCAGCAGCCTGGGACAGACCCTCCTAATTGGCACTGAAGCTTTCTTT. It is translated as CASSLGQTLLIGTEAFF.

V is TRBV4-1 and J is TRBJ1-4; D unclear. The CDR3 contains 12 residues. Trimming took 0 bases from V and 10 from J, leaving 6 bases between them. CDR1 MGHRA and CDR2 YSYEKL come from the germline V gene. CDR3: CASSQDNGKLFF. The CDR3 nucleotides read TGCGCCAGCAGCCAAGATAACGGAAAACTGTTTTTT.

V usage is TRBV15 and J usage is TRBJ1-1; D is unclear. V dropped 0 bases and J dropped 4 bases, with 18 bases sitting between them. Per the germline V gene, CDR1 is LNHNV and CDR2 is YYDKDF (reference sequence). The CDR3 has 17 residues. CDR3 DNA sequence: TGTGCCACCAGCAGAGATTCCCATGTGGGCCTGAGCACTGAAGCTTTCTTT. Translated: CATSRDSHVGLSTEAFF.

The chain has TRBV24-1 and TRBJ2-5; D might be TRBD1 (6 bases). The CDR3 has 14 residues. Trimming left V 4 bases short and J 1 base short, with 9 bases between. Looked up from germline, CDR1 is KGHDR and CDR2 is SFDVKD. Here the CDR3 reads CATSEPGAQETQYF. The CDR3 DNA is TGTGCCACCAGTGAGCCAGGGGCCCAAGAGACCCAGTACTTC.

The chain joins TRBV27 to TRBJ1-1, with a weak D call TRBD1 (5 bases). The V end lost 2 bases, the J end lost 0 bases, and 10 bases lay between the germline ends. Germline assignment: CDR1 MNHEY and CDR2 SMNVEV (reference sequence). The CDR3 is 15 residues long. CDR3 region: CASSLQGFMNTEAFF. The CDR3 DNA is TGTGCCAGCAGTTTACAGGGCTTTATGAACACTGAAGCTTTCTTT.

V and J are TRBV2 and TRBJ2-1, with 14 bases matching TRBD2. V was clipped by 4 bases and J by 2 bases; unmatched bases: 7. The CDR3 is 18 amino acids. Germline V CDR1 and CDR2: SNHLY, FYNNEI. CDR3 nucleotides: TGTGCCAGCAGTGGAGGACTAGCGGGGGGTATGGCCTACAATGAGCAGTTCTTC. It codes for CASSGGLAGGMAYNEQFF. Complete variable domain (other parts from reference TRBV2 and TRBJ2-1): EPEVTQTPSHQVTQMGQEVILRCVPISNHLYFYWYRQILGQKVEFLVSFYNNEISEKSEIFDDQFSVERPDGSNFTLKIRSTKLEDSAMYFCASSGGLAGGMAYNEQFFGPGTRLTVL.

The V gene is TRBV6-1, the J gene TRBJ1-5; 8 positions agree with TRBD1. This CDR3 spans 18 amino acids. Germline values: CDR1 MNHNS, CDR2 SASEGT. V lost 4 bases and J lost 4; bases outside the gene matches: 15. The CDR3 loop reads CASSGLLGGTGWNQPQHF. The CDR3 nucleotides read TGTGCCAGCAGTGGCCTCCTGGGGGGGACAGGCTGGAATCAGCCCCAGCATTTT.

CDR3 protein: CASSQEGRGGYEQYF. For the CDR3, the DNA is TGCGCCAGCAGCCAAGAAGGGAGGGGGGGATACGAGCAGTACTTC. The chain uses TRBV4-1 and TRBJ2-7; D possibly corresponds to TRBD2 (7 bases). This CDR3 is built from 15 residues. V was shortened by 0 bases and J by 4 bases, with 13 bases between the two germline ends. Germline V gives CDR1 MGHRA, CDR2 YSYEKL.